Following are 22 T cell receptor beta chains from one sample sequenced in a study of CD8 T cells in ankylosing spondylitis. MiXCR was run by TCRdb on the 5' RACE reads, yielding one entry per CDR3 protein. The sample contains about 240,000 distinct CDR3 sequences, approximately 9% of which appear only once. The sequencing input was blood, either unsorted or a sorted T cell fraction (not recorded which). Receptors originate from a male donor with ankylosing spondylitis or in good health (not recorded which).

This clonotype was picked up many times. This sequence joins TRBV20-1 and TRBJ1-1; a possible D gene is TRBD1 (5 bases). Germline loops: CDR1 DFQATT, CDR2 SNEGSKA (reference sequence). V lost 0 bases and J 5 bases, leaving 16 bases between the germline ends. CDR3 length equals 15 residues. CDR3 residues: CSARDRGPWKTEAFF. The CDR3 nucleotides read TGCAGTGCTAGAGATCGGGGCCCGTGGAAGACTGAAGCTTTCTTT.

This clonotype was detected ten times or more. This rearrangement joins TRBV12-3 or TRBV12-4 to TRBJ2-7, with D possibly TRBD1 on 5 matching bases. The CDR3 contains 13 residues. The V and J ends lost 2 bases and 4 bases respectively, with 9 bases between them. The CDR3 DNA reads TGTGCCAGCAGTTTAACCAGGGCATACGAGCAGTACTTC. Residues: CASSLTRAYEQYF.

This clonotype was counted at least ten times. The CDR3 sequence is CASRTYSRGEDTQYF. Written as DNA, the CDR3 is TGTGCCAGCAGAACCTACTCCCGGGGGGAGGATACGCAGTATTTT. The chain employs TRBV28 and TRBJ2-3, with 7 bases lining up with TRBD2. J was trimmed by 6 bases and V by 6 bases; bases with no gene match: 12. CDR3 length: 15 amino acids. Per germline, CDR1 MDHEN and CDR2 SYDVKM.

This chain links TRBV4-1 with TRBJ2-5; D ambiguous. V was clipped by 0 bases and J by 2 bases, with 13 bases between them. The CDR3 is made up of 16 amino acids. Germline V gene lookup returns CDR1 MGHRA and CDR2 YSYEKL. The CDR3, as DNA: TGCGCCAGCAGCCAAGAGGGCCCCGGAAGGCAAGAGACCCAGTACTTC. The encoded protein is CASSQEGPGRQETQYF.

This clonotype was seen only a few times. CDR3 sequence (DNA): TGTGCCAGCAGCTTAGGGGGTAGCTACACCTTC. Its translation is CASSLGGSYTF. The rearrangement links TRBV7-6 to TRBJ1-2, with D unclear. Per the germline V gene, CDR1 is SGHVS and CDR2 is FNYEAQ. The CDR3 extends over 11 amino acids. With 1 base removed from V and 9 bases from J, the gap between germline ends came to 6 bases.

J is TRBJ2-1 and V is TRBV5-1; either TRBD1 or TRBD2 may supply D (5 bases each). The CDR3 covers 19 residues. V was cut by 1 base and J by 8 bases, with 28 bases left in between. Germline V gene data show CDR1 as SGHRS and CDR2 as YFSETQ. The CDR3 DNA reads TGCGCCAGCAGCTTGCCAGCAAGGGCAGGGAGCCCTAGAAGGGATGAGCAGTTCTTC. Residues: CASSLPARAGSPRRDEQFF.

This clonotype was detected only a few times. The rearrangement links TRBV12-3 or TRBV12-4 to TRBJ2-2, with a tentative D call TRBD2 (6 bases). This CDR3 has 14 residues. Trimming removed 6 bases from V and 8 bases from J, with 16 bases in between. The CDR3 coding sequence is TGTGCCAGCAGGCCAAGACTAGTAGGTGGGGAGCTGTTTTTT. This sequence encodes CASRPRLVGGELFF.

This clonotype was seen repeatedly, ten times or more. This chain links TRBV20-1 with TRBJ1-1, with 11 nucleotides matching TRBD1. Losses at the gene ends were 5 bases for V and 5 bases for J; bases not matched to a gene: 10. Germline V gene lookup returns CDR1 DFQATT and CDR2 SNEGSKA (reference sequence). This CDR3 region has 15 residues. This CDR3 reads CSAPYRTGGYTEAFF. DNA for the CDR3: TGCAGTGCTCCGTACAGGACAGGGGGCTATACTGAAGCTTTCTTT.

This clonotype turned up a few times. CDR3 region: CATSDTGADYGYTF. The CDR3 DNA follows: TGTGCCACCAGTGATACGGGGGCAGACTATGGCTACACCTTC. The V gene is TRBV24-1, the J gene TRBJ1-2, with TRBD1 as a possible D gene (6 bases). This CDR3 comprises 14 residues. The ends were cut back, 3 bases at V and 3 bases at J, with 10 bases in the middle. Germline loops: CDR1 KGHDR, CDR2 SFDVKD.

This clonotype was seen many times. The genes are TRBV5-5 and TRBJ2-7, with TRBD1 matching over 7 bases. The CDR3 sequence is 15 residues long. In germline, CDR1 is SGHKS, CDR2 YYEKEE (reference sequence). Trimming took 1 base from V and 0 from J; bases not matched to a gene: 4. The chain's CDR3 is CASSLSGQDSYEQYF. The CDR3 nucleotides are TGTGCCAGCAGCTTGTCTGGACAGGACTCCTACGAGCAGTACTTC. Full variable domain (rest looked up from reference TRBV5-5 and TRBJ2-7): DAGVTQSPTHLIKTRGQQVTLRCSPISGHKSVSWYQQVLGQGPQFIFQYYEKEERGRGNFPDRFSARQFPNYSSELNVNALLLGDSALYLCASSLSGQDSYEQYFGPGTRLTVT.

This clonotype was found a few times. The chain has TRBV7-2 and TRBJ2-7; the match to TRBD2 covers 8 bases. After removal of 3 bases from V and 3 bases from J, the junction contained 10 bases not matched to a gene. In germline, CDR1 is SGHTA, CDR2 FQGNSA. The CDR3 loop spans 16 amino acids. CDR3 region: CASSFDAGTRFYEQYF. The CDR3 bases are TGTGCCAGCAGCTTCGACGCGGGGACTAGATTCTACGAGCAGTACTTC.

This clonotype was detected many times. This chain joins TRBV4-1 and TRBJ2-2; D remains ambiguous. CDR3 length equals 14 residues. The ends were cut back, 0 bases at V and 4 bases at J, with 6 bases in the middle. Germline CDR1 reads MGHRA; CDR2 reads YSYEKL. The DNA of the CDR3 is TGCGCCAGCAGCCAAGATCGAGGCACCGGGGAGCTGTTTTTT. This encodes CASSQDRGTGELFF.

The chain employs TRBV10-3 and TRBJ2-1, with no clear D. There are 14 residues in the CDR3. Trimming removed 2 bases at V and 1 base at J, with 6 bases between. Germline loops: CDR1 ENHRY, CDR2 SYGVKD. The CDR3 coding sequence is TGTGCCATCAGTGAGCCGGGTTCCTACAATGAGCAGTTCTTC. Amino acid sequence: CAISEPGSYNEQFF.

This clonotype was picked up a small number of times. This chain links TRBV23-1 with TRBJ1-5; TRBD1 agrees at 8 bases. TRBV23-1 is treated as an ORF (open reading frame) with a function not yet certain. The V gene end was trimmed by 4 bases and the J gene end by 5 bases; junction bases not matched to a gene: 10. The CDR3 sequence is 16 residues long. The CDR3 region is CASSLRPGTGHQPQHF. For the CDR3, the DNA is TGCGCCAGCAGTCTACGTCCCGGGACAGGTCATCAGCCCCAGCATTTT.

This clonotype was detected a few times. CDR3 sequence (DNA): TGCAGTGCTCAGAACCCTGGACGGCATAACTATGGCTACACCTTC. It translates to CSAQNPGRHNYGYTF. The chain links TRBV20-1 to TRBJ1-2; D uncertain. The germline V and J ends were trimmed by 5 bases and 1 base, with 17 bases remaining between them. Per germline, CDR1 DFQATT and CDR2 SNEGSKA (reference sequence). The CDR3 consists of 15 residues.

This clonotype has at least ten counts. The rearrangement uses TRBV3-1 and TRBJ2-2; 8 bases line up with TRBD2. The CDR3 is made up of 15 amino acids. Germline V lookup: CDR1 LGHDT, CDR2 YNNKEL (reference sequence). J lost 9 bases, V lost 0 bases, and 6 bases had no gene match. As DNA, the CDR3 is TGTGCCAGCAGCCAAGAAAGCGGGAGTATAAGGGAGCTGTTTTTT. It specifies CASSQESGSIRELFF.

This clonotype was counted ten times or more. The chain carries TRBV3-1 and TRBJ2-7, with D perhaps being TRBD1 or TRBD2 (6 bases each). Trimming left V 4 bases short and J 0 bases short, with 16 bases between. The CDR3 consists of 16 residues. In germline, CDR1 is LGHDT, CDR2 YNNKEL (reference sequence). In DNA form, the CDR3 reads TGTGCCAGCAGCCCCGACGGGGGCCTTACCTCCTACGAGCAGTACTTC. It translates to CASSPDGGLTSYEQYF.

This clonotype has a count of ten or more. J is TRBJ1-3 and V is TRBV20-1; unclear D gene. Germline values: CDR1 DFQATT, CDR2 SNEGSKA (reference sequence). This CDR3 is 15 amino acids long. V gave up 0 bases and J gave up 2 bases, with 11 bases separating them. The CDR3 sequence: CSARDMNGAGNTIYF. The CDR3 coding sequence is TGCAGTGCTAGAGATATGAACGGGGCTGGAAACACCATATATTTT.

The chain employs TRBV5-1 and TRBJ2-7, with 8 nucleotides matching TRBD2. The trim removed 7 bases at V and 4 bases at J, leaving 13 bases unmatched. The CDR3 length is 15 residues. Germline V gives CDR1 SGHRS, CDR2 YFSETQ. CDR3: CASPHVGGATYEQYF. The CDR3 region has the DNA TGCGCCAGCCCCCATGTCGGGGGGGCAACTTACGAGCAGTACTTC.

This clonotype was detected many times. This chain connects TRBV4-3 to TRBJ1-1; no clear D gene. Trimming pared 0 bases from V and 7 bases from J, leaving 9 bases between. Germline V gene sequence: CDR1 LGHNA, CDR2 YSLEER. The CDR3 consists of 13 residues. The CDR3 is CASSQDLGYEAFF. The DNA for the CDR3 is TGCGCCAGCAGCCAAGATCTGGGGTATGAAGCTTTCTTT.

This clonotype has a count of ten or more. J is TRBJ1-2 and V is TRBV4-2; no clear D. The CDR3 runs to 13 residues. The germline CDR1 and CDR2 sequences are LGHNA and YNFKEQ. V gave up 1 base and J gave up 8 bases, with 11 bases separating them. In DNA form, the CDR3 reads TGTGCCAGCAGCCAAGCTACGGTTCACGGCTACACCTTC. It specifies CASSQATVHGYTF.

This clonotype was found a few times. This chain connects TRBV7-2 to TRBJ2-7; 8 nucleotides line up with TRBD1. This CDR3 is 15 amino acids long. Germline V gene sequence: CDR1 SGHTA, CDR2 FQGNSA. The J segment lost 0 bases and the V segment lost 5 bases, leaving 6 bases of the junction unmatched. This CDR3 is CASSPLQGASYEQYF. Here the CDR3 DNA reads TGTGCCAGCAGCCCCCTCCAGGGGGCCTCCTACGAGCAGTACTTC.